The 10 T cell receptor beta chains in this list originate from one sample, sequenced in a study of control samples from healthy donors and cancer patients. Method: immunoSEQ multiplex PCR; TCRdb's copy keeps in-frame clones and lacks some. The profile covers approximately 70,000 clones, with around 84% appearing a single time and more than 12% taken by the ten largest. Sequences were obtained from blood. These receptors originate from a middle-aged man in good health.

The gene calls are TRBV5-6 and TRBJ1-6; 7 bases line up with TRBD1. Germline V lookup: CDR1 SGHDT, CDR2 YYEEEE. This CDR3 is built from 16 residues. The ends lost 1 base at V and 8 bases at J; junction bases unmatched: 9. The CDR3 spells CASSLTGEFVDSPLHF. The CDR3 DNA is TGTGCCAGCAGCTTGACAGGGGAGTTTGTGGATTCACCCCTCCACTTT.

This clone was detected only once. This chain joins TRBV28 and TRBJ1-5, with D unresolved. The CDR3 spans 14 residues. Germline V lookup: CDR1 MDHEN, CDR2 SYDVKM. The V end lost 3 bases, the J end lost 4 bases, and 10 bases lay between the germline ends. The CDR3 nucleotides read TGTGCCAGCAGTTTGGAGGTTCTTAATCAGCCCCAGCATTTT. This sequence encodes CASSLEVLNQPQHF.

This clone showed up just once. The J gene is TRBJ1-3, the V gene TRBV18; a possible D gene is TRBD1 (5 bases). V was shortened by 3 bases and J by 7 bases, with 13 bases between the two germline ends. This CDR3 is 14 amino acids long. Per germline, CDR1 KGHSH and CDR2 LQKENI. The CDR3 loop is CASSPGGARNTIYF. The CDR3 DNA reads TGTGCCAGCTCACCTGGTGGGGCTCGGAACACCATATATTTT.

J is TRBJ1-5 and V is TRBV24-1, with a possible D match to TRBD1 (5 bases). This CDR3 has 14 residues. Germline-derived CDR1 and CDR2 are KGHDR and SFDVKD. Trimming shortened V by 3 bases and J by 6 bases, and 11 bases separated the two germline ends. DNA of the CDR3: TGTGCCACCAGTGATAGAGCAGGGCGTCAGCCCCAGCATTTT. Translating gives CATSDRAGRQPQHF.

V gene TRBV9 combines with J gene TRBJ2-5, with D tentatively TRBD2 (6 bases). The CDR3 has 14 residues. Germline values: CDR1 SGDLS, CDR2 YYNGEE. V dropped 1 base and J dropped 2 bases, with 9 bases sitting between them. The DNA of the CDR3 is TGTGCCAGCAGCGTACTAGCGCAGCAAGAGACCCAGTACTTC. Translation: CASSVLAQQETQYF.

The chain uses TRBV5-4 and TRBJ2-3; weak D call: TRBD2 (6 bases). The germline V gene encodes CDR1 SGHNT and CDR2 YYREEE (reference sequence). Trimming took off 4 bases at V and 0 bases at J, with 15 bases between the two ends. The CDR3 loop spans 16 amino acids. CDR3: CASSPGGDLSTDTQYF. The CDR3, as DNA: TGTGCCAGCAGCCCCGGGGGAGACCTGAGCACAGATACGCAGTATTTT.

The chain has TRBV20-1 and TRBJ2-3; D not resolved. Germline V lookup: CDR1 DFQATT, CDR2 SNEGSKA (reference sequence). V lost 2 bases, J lost 14 bases, and 14 bases lay in between. The CDR3 is made up of 11 amino acids. The DNA of the CDR3 is TGCAGTGCTAGAATCCTCCCCCTGTTGTATTTT. Its protein product is CSARILPLLYF.

This chain links TRBV7-8 with TRBJ2-7; D call uncertain. The length of the CDR3 is 17 residues. The germline V and J ends were trimmed by 7 bases and 0 bases, with 22 bases remaining between them. Germline CDR1 reads SGHVS; CDR2 reads FQNEAQ. The CDR3 DNA reads as TGTGCCAGCACCTCATTCTCCCGGGTCGCTAGCTCCTACGAGCAGTACTTC. Translation: CASTSFSRVASSYEQYF.

V and J are TRBV5-1 and TRBJ2-2; D perhaps matches TRBD2 (6 bases). Germline V CDR1 and CDR2: SGHRS, YFSETQ. CDR3 size: 16 residues. The V end was cut by 0 bases, the J end by 1 base, with 10 bases between. For the CDR3, the DNA is TGCGCCAGCAGCTTGGTTTCGGGGGTGAACACCGGGGAGCTGTTTTTT. Amino acid sequence: CASSLVSGVNTGELFF.

The chain couples TRBV3-1 (or the pseudogene TRBV3-2) to TRBJ2-1; 7 bases agree with TRBD2. The CDR3 loop spans 14 amino acids. V was clipped by 5 bases and J by 7 bases; unmatched bases: 8. Germline V gives CDR1 LGHDT, CDR2 YNNKEL (reference sequence). The DNA for the CDR3 is TGTGCCAGCAGCAAAAGTCCGGGGGGAAATGAGCAGTTCTTC. It specifies CASSKSPGGNEQFF.